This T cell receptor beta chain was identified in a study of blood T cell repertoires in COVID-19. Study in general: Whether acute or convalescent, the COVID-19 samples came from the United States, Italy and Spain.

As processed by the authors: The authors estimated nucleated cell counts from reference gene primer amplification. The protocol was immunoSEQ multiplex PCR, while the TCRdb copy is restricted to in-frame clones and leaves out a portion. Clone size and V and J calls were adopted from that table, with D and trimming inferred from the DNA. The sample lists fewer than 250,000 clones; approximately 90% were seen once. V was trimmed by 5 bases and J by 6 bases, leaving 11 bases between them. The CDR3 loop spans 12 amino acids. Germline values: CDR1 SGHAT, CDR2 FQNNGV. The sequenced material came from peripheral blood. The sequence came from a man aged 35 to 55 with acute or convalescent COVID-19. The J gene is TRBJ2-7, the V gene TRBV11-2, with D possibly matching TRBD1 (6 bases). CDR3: CASSQGRGEQYF. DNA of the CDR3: TGTGCCAGCAGCCAGGGGCGTGGCGAGCAGTACTTC.